This TCR beta chain derives from a study of CXCR3-negative and CXCR3-positive naive CD8 T cells. The CDR3 length is 12 residues. Germline V gene sequence: CDR1 SQVTM, CDR2 ANQGSEA. TRB cDNA was prepared as libraries by UMI-labeled 5' RACE. Each CDR3 protein gets one entry in TCRdb, which reprocessed the 5' RACE reads and gives no DNA. The sample data list fewer than 55,000 distinct CDR3 sequences. The genes are TRBV29-1 and TRBJ2-1; as DNA is missing, the TRBD1 call by TCRdb cannot be tested. The origin of this receptor is a human donor in good health. Some clones in this sample may be carry-over from other donors' samples. The sample comprised naive CXCR3- CD8+ T cells from blood. Subset specified: CD45RO-CCR7+CD27+CD95- naive CD8+ T cells lacking CXCR3 (TNR3-). The CDR3 spells CSVEVRVREQFF.